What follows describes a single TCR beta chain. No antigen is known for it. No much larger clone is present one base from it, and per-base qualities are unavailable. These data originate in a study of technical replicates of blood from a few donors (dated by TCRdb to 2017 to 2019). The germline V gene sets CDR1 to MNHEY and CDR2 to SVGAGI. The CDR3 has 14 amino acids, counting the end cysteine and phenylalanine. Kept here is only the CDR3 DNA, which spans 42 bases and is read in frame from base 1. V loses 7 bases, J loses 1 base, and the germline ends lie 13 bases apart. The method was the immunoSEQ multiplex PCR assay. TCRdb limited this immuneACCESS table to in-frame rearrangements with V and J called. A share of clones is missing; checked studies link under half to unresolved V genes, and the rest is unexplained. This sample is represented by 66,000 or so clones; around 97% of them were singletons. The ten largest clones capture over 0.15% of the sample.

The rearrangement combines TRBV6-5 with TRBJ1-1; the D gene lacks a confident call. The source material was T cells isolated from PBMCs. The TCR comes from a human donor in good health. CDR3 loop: CASKFQEGNTEAFF. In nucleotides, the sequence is TGTGCCAGCAAATTTCAGGAGGGGAACACTGAAGCTTTCTTT.